This entry lists 9 T cell receptor beta chains sequenced from one sample in a study of identical twins. Via MiXCR, TCRdb re-called the 5' RACE reads, giving one row per CDR3 protein. The sample carries about 500,000 distinct CDR3 sequences, approximately 14% recorded once. The sample was also linked to a second study, of yellow fever vaccine responses in identical twins.

The sequenced sample was CD4+ T cells sorted from blood. Receptors were obtained from a woman younger than 30 in good health.

This clonotype has only a few counts. The V call is TRBV14, the J call TRBJ2-3, with TRBD1 identical over 7 bases. The germline gives CDR1 SGHDN, CDR2 FVKESK. This CDR3 has 16 residues. V trimming: 5 bases; J trimming: 0 bases; junction bases outside the gene matches: 8. The chain's CDR3 is CASSTRDSSSTDTQYF. CDR3 coding DNA: TGTGCCAGCAGCACCCGGGACAGCTCTAGCACAGATACGCAGTATTTT. Variable domain in full (rest from reference TRBV14 and TRBJ2-3): EAGVTQFPSHSVIEKGQTVTLRCDPISGHDNLYWYRRVMGKEIKFLLHFVKESKQDESGMPNNRFLAERTGGTYSTLKVQPAELEDSGVYFCASSTRDSSSTDTQYFGPGTRLTVL.

This clonotype occurred many times. The chain uses TRBV7-8 and TRBJ2-1; 12 bases align to TRBD2. The germline gives CDR1 SGHVS, CDR2 FQNEAQ. This CDR3 region has 16 residues. V lost 11 bases, J lost 0 bases, and 8 bases stayed unmatched. The chain's CDR3 is CASGTSGLHSYNEQFF. The CDR3 nucleotides are TGTGCCTCCGGGACTAGCGGGCTCCACTCCTACAATGAGCAGTTCTTC.

This clonotype was seen a handful of times. The chain joins TRBV29-1 to TRBJ1-6, with D hard to call. The CDR3 extends over 13 amino acids. Germline V gene sequence: CDR1 SQVTM, CDR2 ANQGSEA. V dropped 4 bases and J dropped 9 bases, with 13 bases sitting between them. CDR3 in DNA: TGCAGCGTTGGGAGGGATACCGGTTCACCCCTCCACTTT. Protein product: CSVGRDTGSPLHF.

This clonotype occurred a few times. The gene calls are TRBV20-1 and TRBJ2-3; TRBD2 agrees at 8 bases. The V and J ends lost 0 bases and 3 bases, in that order; junction bases with no gene match: 14. This CDR3 is built from 18 residues. The germline gives CDR1 DFQATT, CDR2 SNEGSKA (reference sequence). The CDR3 nucleotides read TGCAGTGCTAGAGATTTTGGTGGTATAGCGGGGTCGACAGATACGCAGTATTTT. This codes for CSARDFGGIAGSTDTQYF.

The chain employs TRBV20-1 and TRBJ1-5; TRBD1 might be the D (6 bases). The CDR3 runs to 13 residues. The V end lost 5 bases, the J end lost 7 bases, and 15 bases lay between the germline ends. Germline CDR1 DFQATT, CDR2 SNEGSKA (reference sequence). The CDR3 coding sequence is TGCAGTGCTCGGGGGGGCTCCCAGCAGCCCCAGCATTTT. Encoded protein: CSARGGSQQPQHF.

J is TRBJ2-7 and V is TRBV7-2; 11 bases agree with TRBD2. Germline CDR1 reads SGHTA; CDR2 reads FQGNSA. The CDR3 runs to 16 residues. J gave up 1 base and V 3 bases, and 5 bases lay outside the gene matches. The CDR3 loop reads CASSFLAGGPSYEQYF. The CDR3, as DNA: TGTGCCAGCAGCTTTTTAGCGGGAGGGCCTTCCTACGAGCAGTACTTC.

This clonotype was found many times. The rearrangement uses TRBV29-1 and TRBJ2-1, with 13 bases fitting TRBD2. The CDR3 totals 14 residues. V dropped 3 bases and J dropped 9; count of bases not matched to a gene: 5. Germline CDR1 reads SQVTM; CDR2 reads ANQGSEA. The CDR3 coding sequence is TGCAGCGTTGAGGAGACTAGCGGGAGGCGTGAGCAGTTCTTC. This sequence encodes CSVEETSGRREQFF.

This clonotype was counted many times. This chain joins TRBV7-2 and TRBJ1-1; D possibly corresponds to TRBD1 (5 bases). Trimming left V 1 base short and J 2 bases short, with 17 bases between. The CDR3 has 17 amino acids. Germline assignment: CDR1 SGHTA and CDR2 FQGNSA. CDR3 sequence reads: CASSLVRPVDRNTEAFF. CDR3 DNA sequence: TGTGCCAGCAGCTTAGTCCGTCCAGTAGACAGAAACACTGAAGCTTTCTTT.

This clonotype appeared a few times. The rearrangement uses TRBV7-9 and TRBJ1-1, with 9 bases that match TRBD1. The CDR3 extends over 16 amino acids. The germline V gene has CDR1 SEHNR and CDR2 FQNEAQ (reference sequence). Unmatched junction bases numbered 8, after V lost 5 bases and J lost 1 base. Written as DNA, the CDR3 is TGTGCCAGCAGCCCCTCCGGGACAGGGAAGAACACTGAAGCTTTCTTT. Translating it yields CASSPSGTGKNTEAFF.